This record concerns one T cell receptor (beta chain) sequence. No antigen is known for it. Construction of TCR beta libraries relied on iRepertoire HTBI primers and on Arm-PCR targeting CDR3 regions. TCRdb used MiXCR to reprocess the multiplex PCR reads, holding one entry per CDR3 protein. Of more than 450,000 distinct CDR3 sequences listed, 12% are singletons. Noted time point: newly diagnosed GD, antithyroid drugs for less than 3 months. RNA isolated from PBMCs was used to make the TCR library. An endocrinology department located in Xi'an, China, was where the patients came from. The data derive from a study of regulatory T cells in long-lasting Graves disease. Trimming shortened V by 0 bases and J by 0 bases, and 7 bases separated the two germline ends. The length of the CDR3 is 16 residues. Germline V gene lookup returns CDR1 SGHRS and CDR2 YFSETQ. Study-level points and caveats: Persistent Graves' disease cases displayed lower TCR diversity than newly diagnosed ones.

These data were also reused for a study on T cells in Graves' hyperthyroidism and ophthalmopathy. That source adds: If no ophthalmopathy progression occurred within 18 months, Graves' hyperthyroidism was stable. Before onset, ophthalmopathy was predicted by the model a median around 6 months earlier.

The sample here was peripheral blood mononuclear cells (PBMCs), taken at new diagnosis, from a patient treated with antithyroid drugs. This clonotype was obtained from a woman in her 30s with Graves disease. This rearrangement joins TRBV5-1 to TRBJ2-6; D unresolved. CDR3 in amino acids: CASSLAKYSGANVLTF. DNA of the CDR3: TGCGCCAGCAGCTTGGCTAAGTACTCTGGGGCCAACGTCCTGACTTTC.